The subject of this entry is one T cell receptor (beta chain). This record belongs to a study of T-cell reconstitution after alpha-beta-depleted transplantation in children. The CDR3 runs 12 residues. CDR1 is SQVTM and CDR2 is ANQGSEA in the germline V gene. The V gene lost 4 bases and the J gene lost 4 bases, with 10 bases spanning the gap. Preparation of the TCRbeta library involved a method that used unique molecular identifiers. TCRdb reanalysed the PCR reads using MiXCR and keeps one entry per CDR3 protein. The sample holds almost 500,000 distinct CDR3 sequences, around 12% seen once. The material was PBMCs from the stem cell graft donor, obtained from the stem cell graft. This receptor was taken from a human donor who donated a stem cell graft to a child with combined immunodeficiency. The rearrangement joins TRBV29-1 to TRBJ1-2, with a possible D match to TRBD1 (5 bases). Written as DNA, the CDR3 is TGCAGCGTTGCAGGGTACGCCTATGGCTACACCTTC. Translation: CSVAGYAYGYTF. Variable domain in full (rest from reference TRBV29-1 and TRBJ1-2): SAVISQKPSRDICQRGTSLTIQCQVDSQVTMMFWYRQQPGQSLTLIATANQGSEATYESGFVIDKFPISRPNLTFSTLTVSNMSPEDSSIYLCSVAGYAYGYTFGSGTRLTVV.